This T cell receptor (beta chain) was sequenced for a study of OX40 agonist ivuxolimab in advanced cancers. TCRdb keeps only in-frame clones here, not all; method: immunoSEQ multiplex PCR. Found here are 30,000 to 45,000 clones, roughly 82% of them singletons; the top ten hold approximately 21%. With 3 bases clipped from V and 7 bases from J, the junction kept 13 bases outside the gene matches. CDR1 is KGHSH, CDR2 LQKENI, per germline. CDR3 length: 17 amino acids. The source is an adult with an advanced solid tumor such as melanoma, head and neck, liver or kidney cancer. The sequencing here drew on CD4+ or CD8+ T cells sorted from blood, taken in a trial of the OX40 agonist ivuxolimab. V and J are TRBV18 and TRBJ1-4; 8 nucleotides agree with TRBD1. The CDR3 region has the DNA TGTGCCAGCTCACCGGACAGGGTGAGAATGGACAGTGAAAAACTGTTTTTT. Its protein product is CASSPDRVRMDSEKLFF.